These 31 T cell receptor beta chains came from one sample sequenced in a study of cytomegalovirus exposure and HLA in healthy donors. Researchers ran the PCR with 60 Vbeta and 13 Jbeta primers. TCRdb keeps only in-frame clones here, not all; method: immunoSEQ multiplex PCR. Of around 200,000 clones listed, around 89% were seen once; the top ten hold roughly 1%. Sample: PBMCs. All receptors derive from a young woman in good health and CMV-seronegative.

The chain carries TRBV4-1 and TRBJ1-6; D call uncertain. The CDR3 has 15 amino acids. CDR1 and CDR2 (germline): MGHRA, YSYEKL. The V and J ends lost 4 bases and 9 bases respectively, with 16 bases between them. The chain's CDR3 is CASSPFEVVGSPLHF. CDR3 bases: TGCGCCAGCAGCCCATTCGAGGTGGTGGGTTCACCCCTCCACTTT.

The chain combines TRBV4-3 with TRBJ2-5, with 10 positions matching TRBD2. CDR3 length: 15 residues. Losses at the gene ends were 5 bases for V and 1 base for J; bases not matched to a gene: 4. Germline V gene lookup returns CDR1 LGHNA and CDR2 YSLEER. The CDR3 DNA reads TGCGCCAGCAGCAGACTAGCGGGTTTCCAAGAGACCCAGTACTTC. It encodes CASSRLAGFQETQYF.

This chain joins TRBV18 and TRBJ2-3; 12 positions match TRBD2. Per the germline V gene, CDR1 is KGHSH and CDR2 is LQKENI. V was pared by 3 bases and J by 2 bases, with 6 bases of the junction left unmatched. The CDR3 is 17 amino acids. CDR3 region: CASSPRRLAGVTDTQYF. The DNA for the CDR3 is TGTGCCAGCTCACCCCGCCGACTAGCGGGAGTCACAGATACGCAGTATTTT.

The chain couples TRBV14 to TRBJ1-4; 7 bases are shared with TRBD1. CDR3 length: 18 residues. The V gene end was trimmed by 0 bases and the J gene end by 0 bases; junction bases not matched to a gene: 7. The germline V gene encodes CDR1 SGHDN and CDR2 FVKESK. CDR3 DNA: TGTGCCAGCAGCCAAGATAGGATAACAGGGGCAACTAATGAAAAACTGTTTTTT. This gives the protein CASSQDRITGATNEKLFF.

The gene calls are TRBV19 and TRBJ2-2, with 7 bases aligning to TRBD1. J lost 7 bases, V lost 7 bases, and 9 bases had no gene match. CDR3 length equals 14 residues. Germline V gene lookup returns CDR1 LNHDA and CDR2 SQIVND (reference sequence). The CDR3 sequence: CASKRGPHIGELFF. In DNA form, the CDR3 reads TGTGCCAGTAAAAGGGGGCCTCATATCGGGGAGCTGTTTTTT.

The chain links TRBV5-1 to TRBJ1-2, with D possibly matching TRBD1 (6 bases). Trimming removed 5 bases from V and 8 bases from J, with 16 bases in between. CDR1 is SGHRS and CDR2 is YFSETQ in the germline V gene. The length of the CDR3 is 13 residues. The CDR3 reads CASSFQGSEGYTF. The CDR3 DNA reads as TGCGCCAGCAGTTTTCAGGGGTCAGAAGGCTACACCTTC.

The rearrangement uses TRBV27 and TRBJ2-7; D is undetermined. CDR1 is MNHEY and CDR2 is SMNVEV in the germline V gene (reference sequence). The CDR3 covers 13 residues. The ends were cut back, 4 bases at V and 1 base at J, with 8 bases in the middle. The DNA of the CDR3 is TGTGCCAGCAGTTCAGGATTTTCCTACGAGCAGTACTTC. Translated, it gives CASSSGFSYEQYF.

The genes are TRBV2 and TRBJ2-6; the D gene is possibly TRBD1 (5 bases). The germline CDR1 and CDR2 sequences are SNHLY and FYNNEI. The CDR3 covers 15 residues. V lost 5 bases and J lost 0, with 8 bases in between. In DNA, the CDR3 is TGTGCCAGCAGTTATGACAGCTCTGGGGCCAACGTCCTGACTTTC. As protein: CASSYDSSGANVLTF.

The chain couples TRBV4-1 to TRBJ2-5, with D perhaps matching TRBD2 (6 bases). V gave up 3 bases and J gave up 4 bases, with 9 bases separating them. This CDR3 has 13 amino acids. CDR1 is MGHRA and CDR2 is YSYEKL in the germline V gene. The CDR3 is CASSQIGGETQYF. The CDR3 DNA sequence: TGCGCCAGCAGCCAGATCGGGGGAGAGACCCAGTACTTC.

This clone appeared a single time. For the CDR3, the DNA is TGTGCCAGCAGCCAAGGGGGACAGGGAGGGAATTCACCCCTCCACTTT. As protein: CASSQGGQGGNSPLHF. V gene TRBV4-2 combines with J gene TRBJ1-6; TRBD1 aligns across 9 bases. In germline, CDR1 is LGHNA, CDR2 YNFKEQ. V shed 1 base, J shed 7 bases, and the junction held 5 bases outside the gene matches. This CDR3 contains 16 residues.

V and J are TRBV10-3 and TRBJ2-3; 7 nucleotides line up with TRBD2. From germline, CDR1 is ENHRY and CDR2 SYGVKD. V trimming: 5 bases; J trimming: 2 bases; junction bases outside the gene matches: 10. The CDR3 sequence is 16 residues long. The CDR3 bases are TGTGCCATCAGTAGCGTAGCCAGCGGGGCCACAGATACGCAGTATTTT. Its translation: CAISSVASGATDTQYF.

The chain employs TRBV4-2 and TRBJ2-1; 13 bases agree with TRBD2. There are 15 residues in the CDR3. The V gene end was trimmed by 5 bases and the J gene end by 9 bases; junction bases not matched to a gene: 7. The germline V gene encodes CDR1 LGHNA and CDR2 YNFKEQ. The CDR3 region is CASSSRTSGRAEQFF. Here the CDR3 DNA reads TGTGCCAGCAGCTCCCGGACTAGCGGGAGAGCTGAGCAGTTCTTC.

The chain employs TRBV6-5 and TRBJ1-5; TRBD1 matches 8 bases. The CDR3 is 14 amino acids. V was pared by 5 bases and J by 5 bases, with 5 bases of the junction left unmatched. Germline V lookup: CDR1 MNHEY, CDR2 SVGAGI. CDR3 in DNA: TGTGCCAGCAGTCGACAGGGGCGGGATCAGCCCCAGCATTTT. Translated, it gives CASSRQGRDQPQHF.

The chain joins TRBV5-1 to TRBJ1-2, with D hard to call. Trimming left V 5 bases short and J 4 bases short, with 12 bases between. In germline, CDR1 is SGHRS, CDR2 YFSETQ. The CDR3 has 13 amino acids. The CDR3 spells CASRSGLGYGYTF. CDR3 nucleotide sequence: TGCGCCAGCAGGAGCGGCTTAGGCTATGGCTACACCTTC.

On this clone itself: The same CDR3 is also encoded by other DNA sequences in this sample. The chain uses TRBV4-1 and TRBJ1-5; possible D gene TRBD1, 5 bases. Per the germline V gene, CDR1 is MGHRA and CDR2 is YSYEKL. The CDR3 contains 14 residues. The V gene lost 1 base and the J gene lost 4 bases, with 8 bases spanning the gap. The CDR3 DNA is TGCGCCAGCAGCCAAGTATCAGGGAATCAGCCCCAGCATTTT. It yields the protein CASSQVSGNQPQHF.

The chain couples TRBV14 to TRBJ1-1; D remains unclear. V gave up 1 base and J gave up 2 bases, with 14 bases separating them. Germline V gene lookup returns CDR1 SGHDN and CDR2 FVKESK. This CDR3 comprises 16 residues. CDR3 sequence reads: CASSQGASGGNTEAFF. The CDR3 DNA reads TGTGCCAGCAGCCAAGGGGCCAGTGGAGGAAACACTGAAGCTTTCTTT.

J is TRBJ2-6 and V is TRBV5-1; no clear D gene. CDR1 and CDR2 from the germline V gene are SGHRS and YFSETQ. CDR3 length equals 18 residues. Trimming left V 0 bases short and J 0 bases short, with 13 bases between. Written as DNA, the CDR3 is TGCGCCAGCAGCTTGGCCGGTTTGGCGGTCTCTGGGGCCAACGTCCTGACTTTC. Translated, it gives CASSLAGLAVSGANVLTF.

CDR3 sequence reads: CATSRDHYEQYF. The CDR3 region has the DNA TGTGCCACCAGCAGAGATCACTACGAGCAGTACTTC. The chain has TRBV15 and TRBJ2-5; the D is unclear. The DNA end favors TRBJ2-7, so the J call may be wrong. Looked up from germline, CDR1 is LNHNV and CDR2 is YYDKDF (reference sequence). The CDR3 has 12 residues.

The CDR3 sequence is CASSFMGRGGTQYF. Here the CDR3 DNA reads TGTGCCAGCAGTTTTATGGGGCGGGGGGGCACCCAGTACTTC. V is TRBV27 and J is TRBJ2-5; the match to TRBD2 covers 9 bases. This CDR3 is built from 14 residues. The J segment lost 8 bases and the V segment lost 3 bases, leaving 7 bases of the junction unmatched. CDR1 and CDR2 (germline): MNHEY, SMNVEV (reference sequence).

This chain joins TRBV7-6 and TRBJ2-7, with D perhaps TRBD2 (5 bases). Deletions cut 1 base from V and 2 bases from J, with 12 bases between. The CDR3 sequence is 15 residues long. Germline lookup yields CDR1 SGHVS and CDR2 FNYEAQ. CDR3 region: CASSLDDGETYEQYF. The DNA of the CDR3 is TGTGCCAGCAGCTTAGACGACGGGGAAACCTACGAGCAGTACTTC.

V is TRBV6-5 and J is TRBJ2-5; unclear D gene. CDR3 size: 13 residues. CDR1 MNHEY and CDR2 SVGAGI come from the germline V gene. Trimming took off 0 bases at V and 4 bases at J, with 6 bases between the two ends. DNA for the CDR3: TGTGCCAGCAGTTACTCGAGGCGAGAGACCCAGTACTTC. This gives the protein CASSYSRRETQYF.

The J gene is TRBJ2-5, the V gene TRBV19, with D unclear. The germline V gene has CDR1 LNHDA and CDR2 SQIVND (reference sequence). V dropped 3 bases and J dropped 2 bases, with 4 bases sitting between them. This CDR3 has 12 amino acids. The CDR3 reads CASSMSQETQYF. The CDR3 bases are TGTGCCAGTAGTATGTCACAAGAGACCCAGTACTTC. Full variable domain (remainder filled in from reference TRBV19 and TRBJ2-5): DGGITQSPKYLFRKEGQNVTLSCEQNLNHDAMYWYRQDPGQGLRLIYYSQIVNDFQKGDIAEGYSVSREKKESFPLTVTSAQKNPTAFYLCASSMSQETQYFGPGTRLLVL.

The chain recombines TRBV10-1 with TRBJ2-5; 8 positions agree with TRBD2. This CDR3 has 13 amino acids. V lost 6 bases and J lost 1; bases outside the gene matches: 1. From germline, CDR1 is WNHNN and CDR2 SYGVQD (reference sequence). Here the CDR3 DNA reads TGCGCCAGCAGCGGGACTAGCCAAGAGACCCAGTACTTC. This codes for CASSGTSQETQYF.

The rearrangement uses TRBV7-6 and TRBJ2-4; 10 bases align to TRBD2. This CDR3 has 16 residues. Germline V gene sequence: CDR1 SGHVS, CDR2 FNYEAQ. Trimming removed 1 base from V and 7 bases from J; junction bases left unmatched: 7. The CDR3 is CASSLGTSGRGNIQYF. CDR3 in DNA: TGTGCCAGCAGCTTAGGGACTAGCGGTCGAGGGAACATTCAGTACTTC.

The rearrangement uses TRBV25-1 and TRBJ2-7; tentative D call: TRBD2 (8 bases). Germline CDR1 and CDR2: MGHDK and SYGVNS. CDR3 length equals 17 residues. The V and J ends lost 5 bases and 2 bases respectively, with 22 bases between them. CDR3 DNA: TGTGCCAGCAGTCAAGTAACTAGCGGAGGGGGCACCTACGAGCAGTACTTC. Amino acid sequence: CASSQVTSGGGTYEQYF.

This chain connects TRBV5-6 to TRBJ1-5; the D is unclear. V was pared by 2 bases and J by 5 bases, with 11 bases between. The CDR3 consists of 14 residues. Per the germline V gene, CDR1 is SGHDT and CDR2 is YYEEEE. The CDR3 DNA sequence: TGTGCCAGCAGCTTAAGGACCGGGGATCAGCCCCAGCATTTT. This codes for CASSLRTGDQPQHF. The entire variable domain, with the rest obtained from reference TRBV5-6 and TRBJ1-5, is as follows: DAGVTQSPTHLIKTRGQQVTLRCSPKSGHDTVSWYQQALGQGPQFIFQYYEEEERQRGNFPDRFSGHQFPNYSSELNVNALLLGDSALYLCASSLRTGDQPQHFGDGTRLSIL.

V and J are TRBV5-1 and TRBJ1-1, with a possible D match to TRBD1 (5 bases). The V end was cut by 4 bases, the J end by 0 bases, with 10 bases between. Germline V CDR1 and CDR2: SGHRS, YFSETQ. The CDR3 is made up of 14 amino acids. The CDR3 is CASSPGLMNTEAFF. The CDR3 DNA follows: TGCGCCAGCAGCCCGGGACTGATGAACACTGAAGCTTTCTTT.

The CDR3 nucleotides read TGCAGCGGCAGGGGCATGTACACTGAAGCTTTCTTT. Protein sequence: CSGRGMYTEAFF. V usage is TRBV29-1 and J usage is TRBJ1-1; maybe TRBD1 (6 bases). The CDR3 runs to 12 residues. Trimming shortened V by 7 bases and J by 3 bases, and 12 bases separated the two germline ends. CDR1 is SQVTM and CDR2 is ANQGSEA in the germline V gene.

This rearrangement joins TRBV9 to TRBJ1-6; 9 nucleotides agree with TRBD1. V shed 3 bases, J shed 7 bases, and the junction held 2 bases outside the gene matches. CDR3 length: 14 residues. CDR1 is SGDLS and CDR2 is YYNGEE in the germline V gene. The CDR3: CASSAGTGNSPLHF. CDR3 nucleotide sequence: TGTGCCAGCAGCGCCGGGACAGGGAATTCACCCCTCCACTTT.

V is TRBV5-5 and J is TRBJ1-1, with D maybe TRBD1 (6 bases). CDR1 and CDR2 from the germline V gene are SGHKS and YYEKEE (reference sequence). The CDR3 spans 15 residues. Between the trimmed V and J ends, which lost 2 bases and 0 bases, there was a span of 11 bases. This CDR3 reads CASSFGGHMNTEAFF. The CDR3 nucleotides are TGTGCCAGCAGCTTTGGGGGACACATGAACACTGAAGCTTTCTTT.

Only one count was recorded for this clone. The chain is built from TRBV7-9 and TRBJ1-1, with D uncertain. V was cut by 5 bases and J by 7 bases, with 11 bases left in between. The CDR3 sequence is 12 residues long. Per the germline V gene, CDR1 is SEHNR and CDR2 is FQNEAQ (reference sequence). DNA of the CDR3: TGTGCCAGCAGCCCGGTGCGGATTGAAGCTTTCTTT. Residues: CASSPVRIEAFF.